The 5 T cell receptor beta chains reported below all come from one sample, sequenced in a study of T cells in women clearing cervical HPV infection. Clones were read by immunoSEQ multiplex PCR, and TCRdb kept only the in-frame ones, dropping some. The table counts approximately 16,000 clones; roughly a tenth lies in the top ten. Sequencing was done on a sample of blood buffy coat. The receptors derive from a woman aged 18 to 75 with a cervical HPV16 infection that either progressed to CIN3+ or cleared (not recorded which).

Comments on this clone: The read stops 3 residues short of the end of the CDR3; the missing end is completed from the germline J gene. The rearrangement uses TRBV10-3 and TRBJ1-4; D uncertain. This CDR3 region has 14 residues. The germline V and J ends were trimmed by 4 bases and 4 bases, with 10 bases remaining between them. Looked up from germline, CDR1 is ENHRY and CDR2 is SYGVKD. CDR3 DNA, as far as it was read: TGTGCCATCAGTGGGCGGGAGAATAATGAAAAA. It encodes CAISGRENNEK. The full CDR3 is CAISGRENNEKLFF.

Incomplete CDR3 DNA: TGTGCCAGCAGCCTGCTAGCGGGGAACCAAGAGACC. Its translation is CASSLLAGNQET. The entire CDR3 sequence reads CASSLLAGNQETQYF. This chain connects TRBV2 to TRBJ2-5, with TRBD2 matching 9 bases. Read sequence stops 3 residues before the CDR3 end, and the germline J gene provides the missing end. V shed 6 bases and J 0 bases; nucleotides not matched to a gene: 5. Germline CDR1 is SNHLY and CDR2 is FYNNEI. The CDR3 totals 15 residues.

A remark on this clone: The read terminates 3 residues before the CDR3 end, so the remaining end is supplied by the germline J gene. This chain uses TRBV19 with TRBJ2-7, with D possibly being TRBD1 (5 bases). The ends were cut back, 5 bases at V and 0 bases at J, with 11 bases in the middle. Germline CDR1 is LNHDA and CDR2 is SQIVND (reference sequence). This CDR3 spans 14 amino acids. The CDR3 spells CASSYRSDSYEQYF. The DNA read from the CDR3 is TGTGCCAGTAGTTACAGGTCCGACTCCTACGAG.

Note on this clone: The CDR3 end is not reached by the read, which stops 3 residues before it; the germline J gene fills it in. V usage is TRBV2 and J usage is TRBJ2-1, with 10 bases matching TRBD1. CDR1 is SNHLY, CDR2 FYNNEI, per germline. J lost 7 bases, V lost 3 bases, and 6 bases had no gene match. This CDR3 has 15 amino acids. CDR3 protein: CASSENWDRGNEQFF. The sequenced part of the CDR3 DNA is TGTGCCAGCAGTGAGAACTGGGACAGGGGTAATGAG. Combining the CDR3 with reference TRBV2 and TRBJ2-1 gives the whole variable domain EPEVTQTPSHQVTQMGQEVILRCVPISNHLYFYWYRQILGQKVEFLVSFYNNEISEKSEIFDDQFSVERPDGSNFTLKIRSTKLEDSAMYFCASSENWDRGNEQFFGPGTRLTVL.

Comments on this clone: The CDR3 extends 3 residues past the end of the read, so its final part is completed from the germline J gene. The V and J genes are TRBV20-1 and TRBJ2-7; D may be TRBD1 (5 bases). V was clipped by 2 bases and J by 0 bases, with 14 bases between them. The CDR3 is made up of 15 amino acids. Germline CDR1 DFQATT, CDR2 SNEGSKA (reference sequence). CDR3 loop: CSARSRTSSSYEQYF. Partial CDR3 DNA: TGCAGTGCTAGAAGTAGGACATCGAGCTCCTACGAG.